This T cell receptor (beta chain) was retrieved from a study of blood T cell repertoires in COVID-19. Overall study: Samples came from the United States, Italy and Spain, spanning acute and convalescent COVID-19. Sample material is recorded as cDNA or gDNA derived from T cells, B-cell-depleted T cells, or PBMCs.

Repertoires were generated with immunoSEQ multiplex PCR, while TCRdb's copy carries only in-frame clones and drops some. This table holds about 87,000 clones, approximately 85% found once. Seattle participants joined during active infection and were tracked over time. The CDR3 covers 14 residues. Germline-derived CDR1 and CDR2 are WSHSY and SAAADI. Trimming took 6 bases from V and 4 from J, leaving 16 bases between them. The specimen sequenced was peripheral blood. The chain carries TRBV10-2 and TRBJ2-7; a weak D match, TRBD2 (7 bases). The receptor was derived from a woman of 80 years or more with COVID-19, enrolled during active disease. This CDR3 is CASSLGGPVYEQYF. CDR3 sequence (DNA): TGCGCCAGCAGCCTGGGGGGGCCGGTATACGAGCAGTACTTC.